Listed below are T cell receptor beta chains from one sample, sequenced in a study of graft-versus-host responses after intestinal transplantation. The table came from immunoSEQ multiplex PCR; TCRdb's copy has only in-frame clones and leaves some out. The data show some 8,000 clones, with more than 25% seen just once and just over 2% held by the top ten. Sample: alloreactive CD8+ T cells from a mixed lymphocyte reaction culture, taken before intestinal transplant. These receptors all stem from a human patient who received an intestinal transplant. CDR3s include the opening cysteine and the closing phenylalanine or tryptophan. Each record gives: D gene, J gene, clone size, V gene, CDR3 protein, CDR3 DNA. D genes are given only for firm matches. A clone size is listed for some rows: how often the clone was seen (once, few, many), or a class if it is expanded.

D: NA; J: TRBJ2-7; size: few; V: TRBV5-6; CDR3: CASSWALQANYEQYF; DNA: TGTGCCAGCAGCTGGGCGTTACAGGCTAACTACGAGCAGTACTTC
D: TRBD2; J: TRBJ2-7; size: few; V: TRBV4-1; CDR3: CASSQAPLAATYEQYF; DNA: TGCGCCAGCAGCCAAGCTCCCCTAGCGGCCACCTACGAGCAGTACTTC
D: TRBD1; J: TRBJ2-3; size: few; V: TRBV30; CDR3: CAWSMTGGAGDTQYF; DNA: TGTGCCTGGAGTATGACAGGGGGCGCGGGAGATACGCAGTATTTT
D: TRBD2; J: TRBJ2-7; size: NA; V: TRBV27; CDR3: CASKSGLAGPSYEQYF; DNA: TGTGCCAGCAAGTCGGGACTAGCGGGACCCTCCTACGAGCAGTACTTC
D: NA; J: TRBJ1-5; size: few; V: TRBV6-5; CDR3: CASSALGGQQPQHF; DNA: TGTGCCAGCAGTGCCTTGGGGGGGCAACAGCCCCAGCATTTT
D: TRBD2; J: TRBJ2-7; size: few; V: TRBV11-2; CDR3: CASSLVYSAGAHEQYF; DNA: TGTGCCAGCAGCTTAGTTTACTCGGCGGGAGCTCACGAGCAGTACTTC
D: TRBD1; J: TRBJ1-2; size: NA; V: TRBV5-5; CDR3: CASSWTGGANYGYTF; DNA: TGTGCCAGCAGCTGGACAGGGGGCGCTAACTATGGCTACACCTTC
D: NA; J: TRBJ1-3; size: NA; V: TRBV5-5; CDR3: CASSLWGVGNTIYF; DNA: TGTGCCAGCAGCCTGTGGGGAGTTGGAAACACCATATATTTT
D: NA; J: TRBJ1-1; size: few; V: TRBV7-9; CDR3: CASSLVYAGQVNTEAFF; DNA: TGTGCCAGCAGCTTAGTTTATGCGGGGCAAGTGAACACTGAAGCTTTCTTT
D: NA; J: TRBJ1-2; size: NA; V: TRBV5-6; CDR3: CASSLASGVGGYTF; DNA: TGTGCCAGCAGCTTGGCGTCGGGGGTAGGAGGCTACACCTTC
D: NA; J: TRBJ1-2; size: NA; V: TRBV30; CDR3: CAWSGDSISYGYTF; DNA: TGTGCCTGGAGTGGCGACAGTATCAGCTATGGCTACACCTTC
D: NA; J: TRBJ1-2; size: NA; V: TRBV7-9; CDR3: CASSQGFSGYTF; DNA: TGTGCCAGCAGCCAGGGGTTTTCGGGCTACACCTTC
D: NA; J: TRBJ2-3; size: NA; V: TRBV6-6; CDR3: CASSSSADTQYF; DNA: TGTGCCAGCAGCTCCAGCGCAGATACGCAGTATTTT
D: NA; J: TRBJ2-1; size: few; V: TRBV7-3; CDR3: CASSFPGINNEQFF; DNA: TGTGCCAGCAGCTTTCCAGGGATCAACAATGAGCAGTTCTTC
D: NA; J: TRBJ1-5; size: NA; V: TRBV4-1; CDR3: CASSQVQGNQPQHF; DNA: TGCGCCAGCAGCCAAGTACAAGGCAATCAGCCCCAGCATTTT
D: TRBD1; J: TRBJ1-6; size: NA; V: TRBV7-6; CDR3: CASSLSGGQSPLHF; DNA: TGTGCCAGCAGCTTGTCAGGGGGGCAGTCACCCCTCCACTTT
D: NA; J: TRBJ2-5; size: NA; V: TRBV30; CDR3: CAWSVLGVVETQYF; DNA: TGTGCCTGGAGTGTACTTGGAGTAGTGGAGACCCAGTACTTC
D: NA; J: TRBJ2-3; size: medium-sized; V: TRBV5-4; CDR3: CASNDIVADTQYF; DNA: TGTGCCAGCAACGACATAGTAGCAGATACGCAGTATTTT
D: TRBD2; J: TRBJ2-3; size: NA; V: TRBV7-2; CDR3: CASSLDGTSGGMQYF; DNA: TGTGCCAGCAGCTTAGATGGAACTAGCGGGGGAATGCAGTATTTT
D: TRBD1; J: TRBJ1-2; size: few; V: TRBV7-9; CDR3: CASRSGTGDIGYTF; DNA: TGTGCCAGCAGATCCGGGACAGGGGATATTGGCTACACCTTC
D: TRBD2; J: TRBJ2-1; size: few; V: TRBV7-2; CDR3: CASSLEPGLGGNEQFF; DNA: TGTGCCAGCAGCTTAGAGCCGGGACTAGGTGGGAATGAGCAGTTCTTC
D: TRBD2; J: TRBJ2-3; size: NA; V: TRBV7-2; CDR3: CASSLGTSGLGADTQYF; DNA: TGTGCCAGCAGCTTGGGGACTAGCGGTCTGGGCGCGGATACGCAGTATTTT
D: NA; J: TRBJ1-6; size: NA; V: TRBV11-3; CDR3: CASRDTGNYNSPLHF; DNA: TGTGCCAGCAGAGACACAGGAAACTATAATTCACCCCTCCACTTT
D: NA; J: TRBJ2-1; size: NA; V: TRBV7-6; CDR3: CASSLAGASEQFF; DNA: TGTGCCAGCAGCTTAGCAGGGGCCTCTGAGCAGTTCTTC
D: TRBD2; J: TRBJ2-1; size: NA; V: TRBV27; CDR3: CASSLGLAASNEQFF; DNA: TGTGCCAGCAGCCTGGGACTAGCGGCGAGCAATGAGCAGTTCTTC
D: NA; J: TRBJ1-1; size: few; V: TRBV5-3; CDR3: CARDDRLDLNTEAFF; DNA: TGTGCCAGAGATGACAGGCTGGACTTGAACACTGAAGCTTTCTTT
D: TRBD1; J: TRBJ1-5; size: NA; V: TRBV11-2; CDR3: CASSVGTGGYSNQPQHF; DNA: TGTGCCAGCAGCGTCGGGACAGGGGGCTATAGCAATCAGCCCCAGCATTTT
D: TRBD1; J: TRBJ1-1; size: few; V: TRBV5-6; CDR3: CASSWTGVGAFF; DNA: TGTGCCAGCAGCTGGACAGGTGTTGGCGCTTTCTTT
D: TRBD1; J: TRBJ1-2; size: few; V: TRBV7-6; CDR3: CASSPWTGYYGYTF; DNA: TGTGCCAGCAGCCCATGGACAGGGTACTATGGCTACACCTTC
D: TRBD1; J: TRBJ1-2; size: NA; V: TRBV9; CDR3: CASSPTMRPGQGLVGGYTF; DNA: TGTGCCAGCAGCCCCACAATGCGCCCGGGACAGGGCTTGGTAGGGGGCTACACCTTC
D: NA; J: TRBJ2-3; size: NA; V: TRBV21-1; CDR3: CASSKEGGRALTDTQYF; DNA: TGTGCCAGCAGCAAAGAGGGAGGGCGTGCGCTCACAGATACGCAGTATTTT
D: NA; J: TRBJ1-3; size: NA; V: TRBV6-1; CDR3: CASGGGDSGNTIYF; DNA: TGTGCCAGCGGCGGGGGAGATTCTGGAAACACCATATATTTT
D: NA; J: TRBJ1-4; size: NA; V: TRBV5-8; CDR3: CASSFGAGVYEKLFF; DNA: TGTGCCAGCAGCTTCGGGGCAGGGGTTTATGAAAAACTGTTTTTT
D: NA; J: TRBJ1-6; size: few; V: TRBV15; CDR3: CATSNLSTLYNSPLHF; DNA: TGTGCCACCAGCAACCTTTCGACACTGTATAATTCACCCCTCCACTTT
D: NA; J: TRBJ2-1; size: NA; V: TRBV4-2; CDR3: CASTPGRGEYEQFF; DNA: TGTGCCAGCACCCCCGGGCGGGGAGAATATGAGCAGTTCTTC
D: TRBD1; J: TRBJ2-7; size: NA; V: TRBV4-1; CDR3: CASSQENRGFYEQYF; DNA: TGCGCCAGCAGCCAAGAAAACAGGGGTTTCTACGAGCAGTACTTC
D: NA; J: TRBJ2-7; size: NA; V: TRBV11-2; CDR3: CASSLSFGTNDEQYF; DNA: TGTGCCAGCAGCTTAAGTTTCGGGACAAACGACGAGCAGTACTTC
D: TRBD2; J: TRBJ2-3; size: NA; V: TRBV5-1; CDR3: CASSQLAEYISSTDTQYF; DNA: TGCGCCAGCAGCCAACTAGCGGAATACATTTCTAGCACAGATACGCAGTATTTT
D: NA; J: TRBJ1-6; size: NA; V: TRBV10-3; CDR3: CAISEEGGGNAYNSPLHF; DNA: TGTGCCATCAGTGAGGAAGGAGGCGGGAACGCCTATAATTCACCCCTCCACTTT
D: TRBD2; J: TRBJ2-1; size: NA; V: TRBV7-3; CDR3: CASSPSSGGARVEQFF; DNA: TGTGCCAGCAGCCCGAGTAGCGGGGGGGCCCGGGTTGAGCAGTTCTTC
D: NA; J: TRBJ1-6; size: NA; V: TRBV6-5; CDR3: CASGETGGYSPLHF; DNA: TGTGCCAGCGGTGAGACAGGCGGGTATTCACCCCTCCACTTT
D: TRBD1; J: TRBJ2-7; size: few; V: TRBV11-1; CDR3: CASSLGRGSYEQYF; DNA: TGTGCCAGCAGCTTAGGCAGGGGGTCCTACGAGCAGTACTTC
D: NA; J: TRBJ1-1; size: NA; V: TRBV9; CDR3: CASGHLNTEAFF; DNA: TGTGCCAGCGGACACCTGAACACTGAAGCTTTCTTT
D: TRBD1; J: TRBJ1-2; size: NA; V: TRBV9; CDR3: CASSPWDRPLYGYTF; DNA: TGTGCCAGCAGCCCCTGGGACAGGCCCTTATATGGCTACACCTTC
D: TRBD2; J: TRBJ2-7; size: few; V: TRBV7-9; CDR3: CASSTTTWELAGGPYEQYF; DNA: TGTGCCAGCAGCACCACGACGTGGGAGCTAGCGGGAGGGCCCTACGAGCAGTACTTC
D: NA; J: TRBJ1-1; size: NA; V: TRBV4-3; CDR3: CASSPGGVRTEAFF; DNA: TGCGCCAGCAGCCCGGGGGGGGTTAGGACTGAAGCTTTCTTT
D: NA; J: TRBJ1-1; size: few; V: TRBV4-2; CDR3: CASSRNPGMGKNTEAFF; DNA: TGTGCCAGCAGCCGGAACCCGGGGATGGGGAAGAACACTGAAGCTTTCTTT
D: TRBD1; J: TRBJ2-7; size: few; V: TRBV28; CDR3: CASTYRGRLYEQYF; DNA: TGTGCCAGCACTTACAGGGGGCGGCTCTACGAGCAGTACTTC
D: NA; J: TRBJ2-3; size: few; V: TRBV4-1; CDR3: CASSRLPSRDTQYF; DNA: TGCGCCAGCAGCCGCCTACCTTCCCGAGATACGCAGTATTTT
D: TRBD1; J: TRBJ1-3; size: NA; V: TRBV13; CDR3: CASSNQGQFISGPIYF; DNA: TGTGCCAGCAGCAATCAGGGACAGTTTATCAGCGGCCCCATATATTTT
D: TRBD2; J: TRBJ2-5; size: medium-sized; V: TRBV4-1; CDR3: CASSQAGLALETQYF; DNA: TGCGCCAGCAGCCAAGCCGGACTAGCATTGGAGACCCAGTACTTC
D: TRBD2; J: TRBJ2-1; size: NA; V: TRBV9; CDR3: CASSPPAGPSYNEQFF; DNA: TGTGCCAGCAGCCCGCCAGCGGGACCCTCCTACAATGAGCAGTTCTTC
D: NA; J: TRBJ1-2; size: medium-sized; V: TRBV27; CDR3: CASSIQGAPGYYGYTF; DNA: TGTGCCAGCAGTATACAGGGTGCCCCGGGGTACTATGGCTACACCTTC
D: TRBD2; J: TRBJ2-3; size: medium-sized; V: TRBV27; CDR3: CASSLVGGRAADTQYF; DNA: TGTGCCAGCAGTTTAGTTGGCGGGAGGGCCGCAGATACGCAGTATTTT
D: NA; J: TRBJ2-7; size: NA; V: TRBV4-1; CDR3: CASSQQLVSYEQYF; DNA: TGCGCCAGCAGCCAACAGTTGGTTTCCTACGAGCAGTACTTC
D: NA; J: TRBJ2-7; size: NA; V: TRBV7-2; CDR3: CASSLGVLSYEQYF; DNA: TGTGCCAGCAGCTTAGGTGTCCTCTCCTACGAGCAGTACTTC
D: NA; J: TRBJ1-2; size: NA; V: TRBV29-1; CDR3: CTVRDYGYPF; DNA: TGCACCGTCAGGGACTATGGCTACCCCTTC
D: NA; J: TRBJ2-7; size: NA; V: TRBV7-9; CDR3: CASSLVSPYEQYF; DNA: TGTGCCAGCAGCTTAGTGAGCCCCTACGAGCAGTACTTC
D: TRBD1; J: TRBJ1-2; size: once; V: TRBV4-2; CDR3: CASSQAGQGMGYTF; DNA: TGTGCCAGCAGCCAAGCGGGACAGGGCATGGGCTACACCTTC